Listed below are T cell receptor beta chains from one sample, sequenced in a study of CD8 T cells in Susac syndrome. TCRdb re-analysed the immunoSEQ multiplex PCR reads in MiXCR, keeping a single row per CDR3 protein. The table lists some 120,000 distinct CDR3 sequences, around 95% of them singletons. Specimen: CD8+ T cells from PBMCs. All receptors come from a human donor with Susac syndrome. Both conserved end residues are part of each CDR3. A D gene is named only where the DNA matches it firmly. Rows may omit the clone size; those that give it use once, few, many or a size class.

V gene	D gene	J gene	clone size	CDR3 protein	CDR3 DNA
TRBV20-1	-	TRBJ2-5	-	CSASIRETQYF	TGCAGTGCTAGCATCCGGGAGACCCAGTACTTC
TRBV15	-	TRBJ2-7	-	CATSRSRDIGEQYF	TGTGCCACCAGCAGATCCCGGGACATCGGGGAGCAGTACTTC
TRBV12-3/TRBV12-4	-	TRBJ2-5	-	CASSLDSEGSGETQYF	TGTGCCAGCAGTTTAGATTCGGAGGGTAGTGGAGAGACCCAGTACTTC
TRBV19	-	TRBJ1-1	-	CASSIFNTEAFF	TGTGCCAGTAGTATTTTCAACACTGAAGCTTTCTTT
TRBV25-1	-	TRBJ1-5	-	CASSETTPRGNADQPQHF	TGTGCCAGCAGTGAAACCACGCCGCGCGGAAATGCGGATCAGCCCCAGCATTTT
TRBV12-3/TRBV12-4	-	TRBJ2-7	-	CASSFQVFEQYF	TGTGCCAGCAGTTTCCAGGTATTCGAGCAGTACTTC
TRBV7-9	-	TRBJ2-1	-	CASSLNYNEQFF	TGTGCCAGCAGCTTAAACTACAATGAGCAGTTCTTC
TRBV6-5	TRBD1	TRBJ2-1	-	CASSYQPGQTYNEQFF	TGTGCCAGCAGTTACCAACCGGGACAGACCTACAATGAGCAGTTCTTC
TRBV19	-	TRBJ1-5	-	CASSPVNGGQPQHF	TGTGCCAGTAGCCCAGTTAACGGGGGTCAGCCCCAGCATTTT
TRBV12-3/TRBV12-4	-	TRBJ2-3	-	CASSPRDLETDTQYF	TGTGCCAGCAGTCCCCGGGACTTAGAAACAGATACGCAGTATTTT
TRBV9	-	TRBJ2-1	-	CASSVGGEQFF	TGTGCCAGCAGCGTCGGGGGTGAGCAGTTCTTC
TRBV6-5	TRBD2	TRBJ2-1	-	CASTLLAGDYGEQFF	TGTGCCAGCACCTTACTAGCGGGAGATTATGGTGAGCAGTTCTTC
TRBV6-2/TRBV6-3	-	TRBJ1-1	-	CASSPSFFYTEAFF	TGTGCCAGCAGTCCATCATTCTTCTACACTGAAGCTTTCTTT
TRBV24-1	-	TRBJ1-2	-	CATSNDREVGGYGYTF	TGTGCCACCAGTAACGACCGGGAGGTCGGCGGCTATGGCTACACCTTC
TRBV7-9	-	TRBJ1-2	-	CASSFQDRRDGYTF	TGTGCCAGCAGCTTTCAGGACCGGCGGGATGGCTACACCTTC
TRBV18	-	TRBJ2-1	-	CASSPDITDEQFF	TGTGCCAGCTCGCCCGATATCACTGATGAGCAGTTCTTC
TRBV7-9	-	TRBJ2-7	-	CASSGREGGLKSYEQYF	TGTGCCAGCAGCGGCCGCGAAGGCGGACTCAAATCCTACGAGCAGTACTTC
TRBV6-5	-	TRBJ1-4	-	CASSYSIMGGLGEKLFF	TGTGCCAGCAGTTACTCGATAATGGGGGGCCTAGGGGAAAAACTGTTTTTT
TRBV9	TRBD1	TRBJ2-5	once	CASSVEGTGKETQYF	TGTGCCAGCAGCGTAGAGGGGACAGGGAAAGAGACCCAGTACTTC
TRBV4-1	TRBD2	TRBJ2-7	-	CASSQIGTGTSGRAYEQYF	TGCGCCAGCAGCCAAATAGGGACCGGGACTAGCGGGAGGGCCTACGAGCAGTACTTC
TRBV3-1	-	TRBJ2-3	-	CASSQLPGRSTDTQYF	TGTGCCAGCAGCCAACTGCCGGGACGGTCCACAGATACGCAGTATTTT
TRBV29-1	-	TRBJ2-2	-	CSAEGGPNTGELFF	TGCAGCGCCGAGGGGGGGCCCAACACCGGGGAGCTGTTTTTT
TRBV7-9	TRBD1	TRBJ1-1	-	CASSPNRDRGRRTEAFF	TGTGCCAGCAGCCCTAACCGGGACAGGGGGCGTCGGACTGAAGCTTTCTTT
TRBV15	-	TRBJ1-5	-	CATSSRGEAQPQHF	TGTGCCACCAGCAGCCGAGGGGAGGCTCAGCCCCAGCATTTT
TRBV4-1	TRBD1	TRBJ1-4	-	CASTNQGVGEKLFF	TGCGCCAGCACAAACCAGGGGGTTGGTGAAAAACTGTTTTTT
TRBV9	TRBD1	TRBJ2-1	-	CASSVGPGQGYNEQFF	TGTGCCAGCAGCGTAGGACCGGGACAGGGGTACAATGAGCAGTTCTTC
TRBV6-5	TRBD1	TRBJ1-4	-	CASRIGTGKNEKLFF	TGTGCCAGCAGGATCGGGACAGGGAAGAATGAAAAACTGTTTTTT
TRBV7-9	-	TRBJ1-2	-	CASSQPEGFGYTF	TGTGCCAGCAGCCAACCCGAGGGCTTTGGCTACACCTTC
TRBV6-5	-	TRBJ1-1	-	CASESGRSTEAFF	TGTGCCAGCGAAAGTGGGAGATCCACTGAAGCTTTCTTT
TRBV12-3/TRBV12-4	TRBD1	TRBJ1-1	-	CASRYEGGPTEAFF	TGTGCCAGCAGATATGAAGGGGGCCCCACTGAAGCTTTCTTT
TRBV6-4	-	TRBJ2-3	-	CASSEGFNSADTQYF	TGTGCCAGCAGTGAAGGGTTCAATAGCGCAGATACGCAGTATTTT
TRBV4-1	TRBD1	TRBJ2-7	-	CASSQAPFDRVYEQYF	TGCGCCAGCAGCCAAGCGCCTTTCGACAGGGTCTACGAGCAGTACTTC
TRBV29-1	TRBD2	TRBJ2-7	few	CSAQALAGAPYEQYF	TGCAGCGCCCAGGCACTAGCGGGGGCCCCCTACGAGCAGTACTTC
TRBV19	-	TRBJ1-2	-	CASSITTGDYGYTF	TGTGCCAGTAGTATTACGACAGGAGACTATGGCTACACCTTC
TRBV30	TRBD1	TRBJ2-7	-	CAWLTGTGGSEQYF	TGTGCCTGGTTAACCGGGACAGGGGGCTCCGAGCAGTACTTC
TRBV28	TRBD1	TRBJ2-5	-	CASSKLTGGGETQYF	TGTGCCAGCAGTAAACTGACAGGGGGTGGGGAGACCCAGTACTTC
TRBV2	-	TRBJ1-4	-	CASSRNNEKLFF	TGTGCCAGCAGCCGGAATAATGAAAAACTGTTTTTT
TRBV5-6	TRBD1	TRBJ1-5	once	CASRRQGEDQPQHF	TGTGCCAGCCGAAGACAGGGGGAAGATCAGCCCCAGCATTTT
TRBV28	-	TRBJ1-5	-	CASSYPPRTFINQPQHF	TGTGCCAGCAGCTACCCCCCGCGCACATTTATCAATCAGCCCCAGCATTTT
TRBV4-1	-	TRBJ1-3	-	CASSQDRGFGNTIYF	TGCGCCAGCAGCCAAGATCGTGGGTTTGGAAACACCATATATTTT
TRBV9	-	TRBJ2-2	-	CASSVAEWPGELFF	TGTGCCAGCAGCGTAGCGGAATGGCCCGGGGAGCTGTTTTTT
TRBV13	-	TRBJ2-1	-	CASSLEQGSYNEQFF	TGTGCCAGCAGCTTAGAACAGGGTTCCTACAATGAGCAGTTCTTC
TRBV4-1	TRBD2	TRBJ2-1	-	CASSQEVAGGPNEQFF	TGCGCCAGCAGCCAAGAAGTGGCGGGGGGGCCGAATGAGCAGTTCTTC
TRBV30	-	TRBJ1-2	-	CAWSGGFGYTF	TGTGCCTGGAGTGGGGGTTTTGGCTACACCTTC
TRBV5-4	-	TRBJ2-3	-	CASSLGGGADTQYF	TGTGCCAGCAGCTTGGGAGGGGGAGCAGATACGCAGTATTTT
TRBV30	TRBD1	TRBJ2-7	-	CAWSLQGAYEQYF	TGTGCCTGGAGTCTTCAGGGGGCCTACGAGCAGTACTTC
TRBV25-1	-	TRBJ2-7	-	CASSGTDSSYEQYF	TGTGCCAGCAGTGGGACAGATAGCTCCTACGAGCAGTACTTC
TRBV11-2	-	TRBJ2-5	-	CASSLDPTGRETQYF	TGTGCCAGCAGCTTAGATCCCACCGGGAGAGAGACCCAGTACTTC
TRBV6-6	TRBD2	TRBJ2-7	-	CASSSGLAGEQYF	TGTGCCAGCAGTTCCGGACTAGCTGGCGAGCAGTACTTC
TRBV11-1	-	TRBJ1-2	-	CASSTRQKNYGYTF	TGTGCCAGCAGCACCAGACAGAAAAACTATGGCTACACCTTC
TRBV7-2	-	TRBJ2-3	-	CASSLWLDGDTQYF	TGTGCCAGCAGCTTATGGTTAGATGGGGATACGCAGTATTTT
TRBV6-6	-	TRBJ1-5	-	CASSRGGNQPQHF	TGTGCCAGCAGCCGGGGTGGTAATCAGCCCCAGCATTTT
TRBV5-6	-	TRBJ2-3	-	CASSLFPAITDTQYF	TGTGCCAGCAGCTTGTTCCCAGCTATCACAGATACGCAGTATTTT
TRBV7-3	TRBD2	TRBJ2-3	-	CASRLIERDTQYF	TGTGCCAGCCGCCTAATTGAGCGGGACACGCAGTATTTT
TRBV19	-	TRBJ2-1	once	CASSIPLESSYNEQFF	TGTGCCAGTAGTATCCCACTAGAAAGCTCCTACAATGAGCAGTTCTTC
TRBV5-4	-	TRBJ2-2	once	CASSVPTGELFF	TGTGCCAGCAGCGTCCCCACCGGGGAGCTGTTTTTT
TRBV5-4	TRBD2	TRBJ2-7	-	CASSRGGSEQYF	TGTGCCAGCAGCCGGGGGGGCAGCGAGCAGTACTTC